Included here is one T cell receptor beta chain sequence, with context. The source of the sample is a study of blood T cell repertoires in COVID-19. Per the original data handling: Reference gene primer amplification gave estimated nucleated cell counts. Using immunoSEQ multiplex PCR, the repertoire was profiled, and TCRdb retains in-frame clones only, with some absent. That table furnishes V, J and clone size, whereas the DNA furnished D and trimming. This sample has under 65,000 clones, with approximately 90% found just once. In germline, CDR1 is SGDLS, CDR2 YYNGEE. This CDR3 spans 15 amino acids. V gave up 0 bases and J gave up 3 bases; unmatched junction bases: 4.

V is TRBV9 and J is TRBJ2-7; TRBD1 matches at 9 bases. This TCR came from a man aged 50-59 years with acute or convalescent COVID-19. The specimen was peripheral blood. The CDR3 loop is CASSVDGTGLYEQYF. CDR3 nucleotides: TGTGCCAGCAGCGTAGATGGGACAGGGCTCTACGAGCAGTACTTC.